A single sample gave rise to the 25 T cell receptor beta chains below, sequenced in a study of blood T cell repertoires in COVID-19. Measured with immunoSEQ multiplex PCR; TCRdb has only the in-frame clones, and not every one. The table records around 140,000 clones, approximately 74% of them present only once. Sequencing was done on a sample of peripheral blood. Receptors originate from a woman in her seventies with acute or convalescent COVID-19.

The V gene is TRBV4-2, the J gene TRBJ2-2; D is possibly TRBD2 (6 bases). V lost 4 bases and J 6 bases, leaving 15 bases between the germline ends. Germline V gene sequence: CDR1 LGHNA, CDR2 YNFKEQ. This CDR3 is built from 15 residues. The CDR3 DNA is TGTGCCAGCAGCCTTAGCGGAGGCCTTTCCGGGGAGCTGTTTTTT. This encodes CASSLSGGLSGELFF.

This chain links TRBV7-6 with TRBJ2-1, with 7 bases aligning to TRBD1. Germline assignment: CDR1 SGHVS and CDR2 FNYEAQ. This CDR3 region has 13 residues. After removal of 5 bases from V and 13 bases from J, the junction contained 11 bases not matched to a gene. CDR3 in amino acids: CASSLGGSSTQFF. The CDR3 DNA reads TGTGCCAGCAGCCTAGGGGGCAGCTCAACCCAGTTCTTC.

The CDR3, as DNA: TGTGCCATCAGTGATGAAGCGGGGGGGCACGAGCAGTACTTC. Translated: CAISDEAGGHEQYF. The genes are TRBV10-3 and TRBJ2-7, with 10 bases aligning to TRBD2. The CDR3 has 14 amino acids. Germline trimming cut 3 bases from V and 5 bases from J; bases unmatched to any gene: 4. Germline CDR1 reads ENHRY; CDR2 reads SYGVKD.

The genes are TRBV20-1 and TRBJ2-3, with TRBD2 matching over 14 bases. There are 15 residues in the CDR3. Per the germline V gene, CDR1 is DFQATT and CDR2 is SNEGSKA (reference sequence). Trimming at V came to 3 bases and at J to 3 bases, leaving 2 bases not matched to a gene. The CDR3: CSASGTSGGTDTQYF. The CDR3 DNA is TGCAGTGCTAGTGGGACTAGCGGGGGAACAGATACGCAGTATTTT.

This rearrangement joins TRBV4-1 to TRBJ1-1, with 8 bases fitting TRBD1. CDR3 length equals 16 residues. J lost 1 base, V lost 1 base, and 5 bases had no gene match. Germline V CDR1 and CDR2: MGHRA, YSYEKL. CDR3 sequence reads: CASSQVETGANTEAFF. The CDR3 nucleotides read TGCGCCAGCAGCCAAGTTGAGACAGGGGCGAACACTGAAGCTTTCTTT.

This clone was seen a handful of times. The V gene is TRBV28, the J gene TRBJ1-2; a possible D gene is TRBD1 (6 bases). Trimming cost V 4 bases and J 8 bases, with 11 bases left between them. Germline CDR1 is MDHEN and CDR2 is SYDVKM. The CDR3 spans 12 residues. The CDR3 here is CASSSNREGYTF. The CDR3 nucleotides read TGTGCCAGCAGTTCAAACAGGGAAGGCTACACCTTC.

The chain couples TRBV19 to TRBJ2-1; 8 bases are a match to TRBD2. CDR1 and CDR2 from the germline V gene are LNHDA and SQIVND (reference sequence). This CDR3 region has 14 residues. V lost 7 bases to trimming and J lost 2 bases; unmatched junction nucleotides: 4. CDR3: CASKGLGPYNEQFF. CDR3 coding DNA: TGTGCCAGTAAGGGACTAGGCCCCTACAATGAGCAGTTCTTC. The entire variable domain, with the rest obtained from reference TRBV19 and TRBJ2-1, is as follows: DGGITQSPKYLFRKEGQNVTLSCEQNLNHDAMYWYRQDPGQGLRLIYYSQIVNDFQKGDIAEGYSVSREKKESFPLTVTSAQKNPTAFYLCASKGLGPYNEQFFGPGTRLTVL.

Notes on this clone: Other DNA sequences in this specimen translate into the identical CDR3. CDR3 in DNA: TGCGCCAGCAGCCTAGAAGGCAGTAACTATGGCTACACCTTC. It codes for CASSLEGSNYGYTF. The chain has TRBV5-1 and TRBJ1-2; D gene unclear. V gave up 4 bases and J gave up 1 base, with 11 bases separating them. CDR1 and CDR2 from the germline V gene are SGHRS and YFSETQ. The CDR3 is made up of 14 amino acids.

This clone appeared a single time. The chain couples TRBV2 to TRBJ1-1; D ambiguous. Germline CDR1 reads SNHLY; CDR2 reads FYNNEI. V was clipped by 5 bases and J by 8 bases, with 15 bases between them. The CDR3 totals 13 residues. CDR3 residues: CASSSGSIEEAFF. In nucleotides, the CDR3 is TGTGCCAGCAGTTCTGGGAGTATCGAGGAAGCTTTCTTT.

V is TRBV4-1 and J is TRBJ2-5; 7 nucleotides align to TRBD2. After removal of 0 bases from V and 4 bases from J, the junction contained 8 bases not matched to a gene. CDR3 length: 16 residues. CDR1 MGHRA and CDR2 YSYEKL come from the germline V gene. The DNA for the CDR3 is TGCGCCAGCAGCCAAGAAAGGTCGGGGGGTACAGAGACCCAGTACTTC. Its protein is CASSQERSGGTETQYF.

The chain uses TRBV25-1 and TRBJ2-3; 7 bases are a match to TRBD1. This CDR3 comprises 13 residues. The germline V gene encodes CDR1 MGHDK and CDR2 SYGVNS. With 1 base clipped from V and 6 bases from J, the junction kept 1 base outside the gene matches. The CDR3 DNA follows: TGTGCCAGCAGTGAATCGACAGGGGATACGCAGTATTTT. Translation gives CASSESTGDTQYF.

The gene calls are TRBV11-3 and TRBJ1-1; 8 bases line up with TRBD1. The CDR3 length is 13 residues. The J segment lost 9 bases and the V segment lost 6 bases, leaving 9 bases of the junction unmatched. The germline V gene encodes CDR1 SGHNT and CDR2 YENEEA. The chain's CDR3 is CASSSSRTGKAFF. CDR3 nucleotides: TGTGCCAGCAGTTCTTCCCGGACAGGGAAAGCTTTCTTT.

Of note for this clone: Its ends do not fully match the called genes, so a read error is possible. This chain uses TRBV6-2 or TRBV6-3 with TRBJ2-1; 9 bases are shared with TRBD1. The CDR3 loop spans 13 amino acids. From germline, CDR1 is MNHEY and CDR2 SVGEGT. The CDR3, as DNA: TGTGCCAGCAGTTCGTCCGGACAGGGGATAACTCTCTTC. It specifies CASSSSGQGITLF.

The V call is TRBV7-9, the J call TRBJ1-2, with 11 bases aligning to TRBD1. The CDR3 is made up of 19 amino acids. Germline loops: CDR1 SEHNR, CDR2 FQNEAQ (reference sequence). V dropped 7 bases and J dropped 1; count of bases not matched to a gene: 17. CDR3: CASTLSGTGGVRFNYGYTF. CDR3 DNA sequence: TGTGCCAGCACCCTCTCCGGGACAGGGGGGGTGAGGTTTAACTATGGCTACACCTTC.

The rearrangement joins TRBV11-2 to TRBJ1-1; TRBD1 aligns across 8 bases. The CDR3 has 13 residues. Per the germline V gene, CDR1 is SGHAT and CDR2 is FQNNGV. V shed 4 bases, J shed 5 bases, and the junction held 3 bases outside the gene matches. CDR3 nucleotides: TGTGCCAGCAGCTCAGGGGGCCGAACTGAAGCTTTCTTT. It encodes CASSSGGRTEAFF.

This chain uses TRBV12-3 or TRBV12-4 with TRBJ2-1; a possible D gene is TRBD2 (5 bases). The CDR3 sequence is 12 residues long. V gave up 3 bases and J gave up 8 bases, with 8 bases separating them. The CDR3 sequence is CASSFLGDEQFF. In nucleotides, the CDR3 is TGTGCCAGCAGTTTCTTGGGAGATGAGCAGTTCTTC.

J is TRBJ2-7 and V is TRBV30, with unresolved D. Germline values: CDR1 GTSNPN, CDR2 SVGIG (reference sequence). Trimming removed 1 base at V and 1 base at J, with 5 bases between. The CDR3 length is 12 residues. The CDR3 here is CAWSGRSYEQYF. The CDR3 DNA reads as TGTGCCTGGAGTGGCAGGTCCTACGAGCAGTACTTC. Drawing the rest from reference TRBV30 and TRBJ2-7, the complete variable domain is SQTIHQWPATLVQPVGSPLSLECTVEGTSNPNLYWYRQAAGRGLQLLFYSVGIGQISSEVPQNLSASRPQDRQFILSSKKLLLSDSGFYLCAWSGRSYEQYFGPGTRLTVT.

The rearrangement links TRBV2 to TRBJ1-6; the match to TRBD1 covers 10 bases. V shed 6 bases, J shed 6 bases, and the junction held 2 bases outside the gene matches. CDR3 size: 14 residues. Germline V gene lookup returns CDR1 SNHLY and CDR2 FYNNEI. The CDR3 spells CASRGQGSNSPLHF. CDR3 sequence (DNA): TGTGCCAGCAGGGGACAGGGGAGTAATTCACCCCTCCACTTT.

This chain joins TRBV4-1 and TRBJ1-4; D is undetermined. The CDR3 is 16 amino acids. The V and J ends lost 0 bases and 1 base respectively, with 9 bases between them. Germline CDR1 and CDR2: MGHRA and YSYEKL. This CDR3 reads CASSQDTIVTNEKLFF. The CDR3 DNA reads as TGCGCCAGCAGCCAAGATACAATCGTAACTAATGAAAAACTGTTTTTT.

This chain uses TRBV3-1 (or the pseudogene TRBV3-2) with TRBJ2-1; 10 positions agree with TRBD2. V shed 2 bases and J 3 bases; nucleotides not matched to a gene: 4. Germline V CDR1 and CDR2: LGHDT, YNNKEL (reference sequence). There are 16 residues in the CDR3. CDR3 DNA: TGTGCCAGCAGCCAATCGGGGACTAGCGACTACAATGAGCAGTTCTTC. Its translation is CASSQSGTSDYNEQFF.

The rearrangement joins TRBV12-3 or TRBV12-4 to TRBJ1-1; 7 bases fit TRBD1. There are 13 residues in the CDR3. The V and J ends lost 6 bases and 2 bases, in that order; junction bases with no gene match: 3. The CDR3 nucleotides are TGTGCCAGCAGAAACAGGGGTAACACTGAAGCTTTCTTT. Translation: CASRNRGNTEAFF.

The gene calls are TRBV5-6 and TRBJ2-1; 7 bases match TRBD1. Trimming cost V 4 bases and J 10 bases; bases outside gene matches: 14. This CDR3 spans 15 amino acids. The germline gives CDR1 SGHDT, CDR2 YYEEEE. The CDR3 is CASSTWTGVLQEQFF. CDR3 sequence (DNA): TGTGCCAGCAGCACGTGGACAGGAGTTCTCCAGGAGCAGTTCTTC.

This clone occurred once. V gene TRBV5-1 combines with J gene TRBJ1-2; D call uncertain. The CDR3 covers 14 residues. V was clipped by 2 bases and J by 8 bases, with 16 bases between them. Germline CDR1 and CDR2: SGHRS and YFSETQ. In DNA, the CDR3 is TGCGCCAGCAGCTTATCGGGTCGGGTGGAGGGCTACACCTTC. It codes for CASSLSGRVEGYTF.

This clone was found many times. V and J are TRBV27 and TRBJ1-5; a possible D gene is TRBD1 (6 bases). The CDR3 covers 13 residues. Trimming pared 8 bases from V and 3 bases from J, leaving 11 bases between. Germline values: CDR1 MNHEY, CDR2 SMNVEV (reference sequence). CDR3 in DNA: TGTGCCAGCGGAGACAGGCCCAATCAGCCCCAGCATTTT. Translated: CASGDRPNQPQHF.

The CDR3 loop is CASSMGGPGSQKNTEAFF. For the CDR3, the DNA is TGTGCCAGTAGTATGGGGGGGCCGGGTAGCCAAAAAAACACTGAAGCTTTCTTT. The chain employs TRBV19 and TRBJ1-1, with a tentative D call TRBD1 (6 bases). The CDR3 totals 18 residues. CDR1 is LNHDA and CDR2 is SQIVND in the germline V gene (reference sequence). Trimming pared 3 bases from V and 2 bases from J, leaving 22 bases between.